These 27 T cell receptor beta chains were sequenced from one sample in a study of early T cells in non-severe SARS-CoV-2 infection. TCRdb used MiXCR to reprocess the 5' RACE reads, holding one entry per CDR3 protein. The sample holds 40,000 to 55,000 distinct CDR3 sequences; more than 6.5% are singletons and the top ten take more than 7.5%. The sequencing input was whole blood. The source of these receptors is an adult who was a healthcare worker with PCR-confirmed SARS-CoV-2 infection or an uninfected control (not recorded which).

The chain carries TRBV12-3 or TRBV12-4 and TRBJ1-2; TRBD1 might be the D (6 bases). This CDR3 region has 13 residues. Trimming removed 3 bases from V and 4 bases from J, with 9 bases in between. CDR3 sequence reads: CASSLRGGYGYTF. In DNA, the CDR3 is TGTGCCAGCAGTTTGAGGGGGGGCTATGGCTACACCTTC.

The rearrangement uses TRBV27 and TRBJ2-5; 12 nucleotides line up with TRBD2. Germline V lookup: CDR1 MNHEY, CDR2 SMNVEV (reference sequence). Germline trimming cut 10 bases from V and 3 bases from J; bases unmatched to any gene: 15. The CDR3 has 17 residues. The CDR3 bases are TGTGCCAACAGGCCTTCACTAGCGGGGGGCCGTAAAGAGACCCAGTACTTC. It yields the protein CANRPSLAGGRKETQYF.

This clonotype has more than one count but fewer than ten. The J gene is TRBJ2-4, the V gene TRBV7-2, with D hard to call. V was clipped by 4 bases and J by 0 bases, with 4 bases between them. The CDR3 extends over 13 amino acids. Per the germline V gene, CDR1 is SGHTA and CDR2 is FQGNSA. The CDR3 spells CASSSPAKNIQYF. Here the CDR3 DNA reads TGTGCCAGCAGCTCCCCAGCCAAAAACATTCAGTACTTC.

This clonotype was picked up many times. The V and J genes are TRBV29-1 and TRBJ2-1, with TRBD2 matching over 12 bases. The CDR3 runs to 14 residues. V was clipped by 7 bases and J by 4 bases; unmatched bases: 5. Germline lookup yields CDR1 SQVTM and CDR2 ANQGSEA. CDR3 residues: CSALTSGGYNEQFF. CDR3 nucleotide sequence: TGCAGCGCACTGACTAGCGGGGGTTACAATGAGCAGTTCTTC.

Written as DNA, the CDR3 is TGTGCCAGCAGCTTATTGTCGAGCCTGGGTGGAGAAAGCACAGATACGCAGTATTTT. This gives the protein CASSLLSSLGGESTDTQYF. This chain uses TRBV13 with TRBJ2-3; D unclear. Trimming took off 2 bases at V and 0 bases at J, with 21 bases between the two ends. The CDR3 runs 19 residues. From germline, CDR1 is PRHDT and CDR2 FYEKMQ (reference sequence).

The sample holds many counts of this clonotype. This chain connects TRBV28 to TRBJ1-4; the match to TRBD1 covers 7 bases. CDR1 and CDR2 (germline): MDHEN, SYDVKM. This CDR3 contains 17 residues. The ends lost 8 bases at V and 7 bases at J; junction bases unmatched: 19. CDR3 sequence (DNA): TGTGCCAGCCAAACGCGCAGGGGGTGGGGGCGCGGTGAAAAACTGTTTTTT. Residues: CASQTRRGWGRGEKLFF.

This clonotype was seen a handful of times. CDR3 coding DNA: TGTTTGTGTAGCGGGGGGGCCAATGAGCAGTTCTTC. Protein sequence: CLCSGGANEQFF. This chain joins TRBV7-8 and TRBJ2-1, with 11 bases matching TRBD2. The CDR3 has 12 residues. Germline V gene sequence: CDR1 SGHVS, CDR2 FQNEAQ. The full variable domain, in which reference TRBV7-8 and TRBJ2-1 provide the parts outside the CDR3, is GAGVSQSPRYKVAKRGQDVALRCDPISGHVSLFWYQQALGQGPEFLTYFQNEAQLDKSGLPSDRFFAERPEGSVSTLKIQRTQQEDSAVYLCLCSGGANEQFFGPGTRLTVL.

This clonotype was counted only a few times. The J gene is TRBJ1-1, the V gene TRBV6-2 or TRBV6-3; D uncertain. The CDR3 runs 14 residues. CDR1 is MNHEY, CDR2 SVGEGT, per germline. V lost 3 bases and J 4 bases, leaving 12 bases between the germline ends. The CDR3 bases are TGTGCCAGCAGTTATTTCGCGGGTGGCACTGAAGCTTTCTTT. Protein product: CASSYFAGGTEAFF.

The rearrangement joins TRBV24-1 to TRBJ2-1; 12 nucleotides match TRBD2. The CDR3 is 18 amino acids. The ends lost 3 bases at V and 2 bases at J; junction bases unmatched: 7. Germline values: CDR1 KGHDR, CDR2 SFDVKD. The CDR3 DNA is TGTGCCACCAGTGATCCTCTAGCGGGAGGGGCCGCCTACAATGAGCAGTTCTTC. Translation: CATSDPLAGGAAYNEQFF.

The V and J genes are TRBV5-5 and TRBJ2-5, with TRBD2 identical over 10 bases. Losses at the gene ends were 2 bases for V and 1 base for J; bases not matched to a gene: 5. Germline V lookup: CDR1 SGHKS, CDR2 YYEKEE (reference sequence). The CDR3 is made up of 16 amino acids. The CDR3 region is CASSLALAGSQETQYF. The DNA of the CDR3 is TGTGCCAGCAGCTTAGCACTAGCGGGGTCCCAAGAGACCCAGTACTTC.

This clonotype came up a few times. The chain is built from TRBV20-1 and TRBJ1-1; 7 bases map to TRBD1. Germline CDR1 reads DFQATT; CDR2 reads SNEGSKA (reference sequence). V was pared by 6 bases and J by 1 base, with 8 bases of the junction left unmatched. CDR3 length equals 14 residues. The CDR3 is CSAIRQGPNTEAFF. CDR3 sequence (DNA): TGCAGTGCAATCCGACAGGGACCGAACACTGAAGCTTTCTTT.

This clonotype was recorded many times. This chain links TRBV28 with TRBJ2-3, with 10 bases that match TRBD1. This CDR3 has 14 amino acids. After removal of 4 bases from V and 5 bases from J, the junction contained 3 bases not matched to a gene. In germline, CDR1 is MDHEN, CDR2 SYDVKM. CDR3 residues: CASSSGTGVDTQYF. CDR3 DNA: TGTGCCAGCAGTTCCGGGACAGGGGTAGATACGCAGTATTTT.

There are many counts of this clonotype. The rearrangement links TRBV6-2 or TRBV6-3 to TRBJ2-3, with a tentative D call TRBD2 (6 bases). Germline V gives CDR1 MNHEY, CDR2 SVGEGT. Deletions cut 0 bases from V and 8 bases from J, with 9 bases between. The CDR3 totals 13 residues. CDR3 in DNA: TGTGCCAGCAGTTACTCGACTAGAGCTACGCAGTATTTT. The encoded protein is CASSYSTRATQYF.

The chain links TRBV6-6 to TRBJ1-5; D not certain. Trimming took off 8 bases at V and 7 bases at J, with 15 bases between the two ends. CDR3 length: 13 amino acids. Germline V lookup: CDR1 MNHNY, CDR2 SVGAGI (reference sequence). The CDR3 reads CASVQQRSQPQHF. CDR3 coding DNA: TGTGCCAGCGTTCAGCAGCGCTCACAGCCCCAGCATTTT.

The rearrangement links TRBV18 to TRBJ2-3; D gene unclear. Deletions cut 0 bases from V and 2 bases from J, with 15 bases between. Per germline, CDR1 KGHSH and CDR2 LQKENI. The CDR3 totals 17 residues. The CDR3 loop is CASSPPDTLGLTDTQYF. CDR3 in DNA: TGTGCCAGCTCACCACCGGATACTTTAGGCCTCACAGATACGCAGTATTTT.

This clonotype was seen more than once but under ten times. The rearrangement joins TRBV6-2 or TRBV6-3 to TRBJ2-3; a possible D gene is TRBD2 (5 bases). Germline CDR1 MNHEY, CDR2 SVGEGT. The CDR3 has 11 residues. V was shortened by 6 bases and J by 10 bases, with 11 bases between the two germline ends. This CDR3 is CASSRGLAQYF. The CDR3 DNA follows: TGTGCCAGCAGCCGCGGACTCGCGCAGTATTTT.

This clonotype was counted at least ten times. This sequence joins TRBV20-1 and TRBJ1-2; 8 bases align to TRBD1. The CDR3 is 12 amino acids. Germline V gene sequence: CDR1 DFQATT, CDR2 SNEGSKA (reference sequence). V shed 2 bases, J shed 7 bases, and the junction held 3 bases outside the gene matches. The CDR3 protein is CSARRDRFGYTF. The CDR3 region has the DNA TGCAGTGCTAGACGGGACAGGTTTGGCTACACCTTC.

V and J are TRBV6-6 and TRBJ2-3; tentative D call: TRBD2 (5 bases). Germline-derived CDR1 and CDR2 are MNHNY and SVGAGI (reference sequence). CDR3 length: 14 residues. V gave up 9 bases and J gave up 2 bases, with 15 bases separating them. CDR3 DNA sequence: TGTGCCAGGACCCCCGGACTTTACACAGATACGCAGTATTTT. It encodes CARTPGLYTDTQYF.

In this sample, this clonotype turned up many times. The chain couples TRBV5-4 to TRBJ2-5; a possible D gene is TRBD1 (5 bases). This CDR3 is built from 15 residues. The germline CDR1 and CDR2 sequences are SGHNT and YYREEE (reference sequence). Deletions cut 2 bases from V and 2 bases from J, with 13 bases between. The CDR3 reads CASSLKGAGQETQYF. The CDR3 region has the DNA TGTGCCAGCAGCTTAAAGGGCGCAGGGCAAGAGACCCAGTACTTC.

This clonotype occurred many times. The chain recombines TRBV4-1 with TRBJ2-7; D is possibly TRBD1 or TRBD2 (7 bases each). CDR1 and CDR2 from the germline V gene are MGHRA and YSYEKL. The ends were cut back, 5 bases at V and 0 bases at J, with 14 bases in the middle. The CDR3 contains 15 residues. In DNA form, the CDR3 reads TGCGCCAGCAGCTCCCAGGGGGGGTTCTCCTACGAGCAGTACTTC. Translated: CASSSQGGFSYEQYF.

This clonotype was recorded at least ten times. The chain's CDR3 is CASSRDSGSTDTQYF. In DNA form, the CDR3 reads TGTGCCAGCAGTCGGGACTCCGGGAGCACAGATACGCAGTATTTT. This chain joins TRBV12-3 or TRBV12-4 and TRBJ2-3; TRBD2 might be the D (6 bases). The CDR3 covers 15 residues. Trimming took 5 bases from V and 0 from J, leaving 12 bases between them.

This clonotype appeared many times. For the CDR3, the DNA is TGTGCCAGCAGTTCCCTTTGGGGTCAGGAGCAGTACTTC. Amino acid sequence: CASSSLWGQEQYF. This chain connects TRBV27 to TRBJ2-7; no clear D gene. CDR1 is MNHEY and CDR2 is SMNVEV in the germline V gene (reference sequence). The CDR3 loop spans 13 amino acids. Trimming left V 4 bases short and J 7 bases short, with 14 bases between.

There are many counts of this clonotype. V and J are TRBV20-1 and TRBJ2-4; 7 nucleotides line up with TRBD1. Germline CDR1 and CDR2: DFQATT and SNEGSKA (reference sequence). The CDR3 loop spans 16 amino acids. V shed 3 bases, J shed 0 bases, and the junction held 8 bases outside the gene matches. CDR3 region: CSASRTGALAKNIQYF. CDR3 in DNA: TGCAGTGCTAGTAGGACAGGAGCACTAGCCAAAAACATTCAGTACTTC.

This clonotype has ten or more counts. This chain's CDR3 is CASSLVRADHNEKLFF. The CDR3 DNA reads TGTGCCAGCAGCCTCGTCAGGGCAGACCATAATGAAAAACTGTTTTTT. This sequence joins TRBV4-2 and TRBJ1-4; tentatively, D is TRBD1 (5 bases). The CDR3 is 16 amino acids. Germline V lookup: CDR1 LGHNA, CDR2 YNFKEQ. The ends were cut back, 4 bases at V and 4 bases at J, with 16 bases in the middle.

Only a few counts were recorded for this clonotype. The chain couples TRBV7-2 to TRBJ1-5; D unresolved. This CDR3 comprises 13 residues. Germline V CDR1 and CDR2: SGHTA, FQGNSA. V was clipped by 1 base and J by 5 bases, with 6 bases between them. The CDR3 spells CASSLDSHQPQHF. The CDR3 nucleotides are TGTGCCAGCAGCTTAGACAGTCATCAGCCCCAGCATTTT.

This clonotype appeared many times. This sequence joins TRBV20-1 and TRBJ1-2; no reliable D call. Between the trimmed V and J ends, which lost 5 bases and 5 bases, there was a span of 15 bases. The CDR3 has 13 amino acids. From germline, CDR1 is DFQATT and CDR2 SNEGSKA (reference sequence). The CDR3 loop reads CSARHIIPYGYTF. Here the CDR3 DNA reads TGCAGTGCTCGCCATATTATCCCATATGGCTACACCTTC.

Only a few counts were recorded for this clonotype. The chain couples TRBV29-1 to TRBJ2-7, with TRBD1 identical over 10 bases. The CDR3 is 13 amino acids. In germline, CDR1 is SQVTM, CDR2 ANQGSEA. Losses at the gene ends were 4 bases for V and 6 bases for J; bases not matched to a gene: 6. CDR3 nucleotide sequence: TGCAGCGTTGGAGGTGGACAGGGGGGCGAGCAGTACTTC. Its protein product is CSVGGGQGGEQYF.